The 8 T cell receptor beta chains below were found in one sample sequenced in a study of blood T cell repertoires in COVID-19. Sequencing was performed with immunoSEQ multiplex PCR; in TCRdb, only in-frame clones are kept and a portion is missing. The sample contains 200,000 to 250,000 clones, roughly 80% of which appear only once. The sample taken for sequencing was peripheral blood. These TCRs come from a woman at least 80 years old with acute or convalescent COVID-19.

V and J are TRBV19 and TRBJ2-6; the match to TRBD2 covers 7 bases. Germline CDR1 is LNHDA and CDR2 is SQIVND (reference sequence). V lost 5 bases and J lost 7; bases outside the gene matches: 11. CDR3 length equals 16 residues. In DNA, the CDR3 is TGTGCCAGTAGTTTACTAAGCGGGGAGCAAGCCAACGTCCTGACTTTC. Translation gives CASSLLSGEQANVLTF.

V is TRBV7-2 and J is TRBJ2-7; 7 bases map to TRBD1. The CDR3 spans 15 residues. The junction had 7 bases not matched to a gene; V was cut back by 5 bases and J by 0 bases. Germline V gene lookup returns CDR1 SGHTA and CDR2 FQGNSA. CDR3 amino acids: CASSLTGQYSYEQYF. The CDR3 coding sequence is TGTGCCAGCAGCCTGACGGGACAGTACTCCTACGAGCAGTACTTC.

This chain connects TRBV6-5 to TRBJ2-5; possible D gene TRBD2, 5 bases. V lost 3 bases, J lost 5 bases, and 10 bases lay in between. This CDR3 comprises 13 residues. Germline-derived CDR1 and CDR2 are MNHEY and SVGAGI. CDR3 nucleotide sequence: TGTGCCAGCAGTTATCGGGGTTCGGAGACCCAGTACTTC. Its translation: CASSYRGSETQYF.

V gene TRBV4-2 combines with J gene TRBJ2-7; 14 bases map to TRBD2. CDR1 is LGHNA and CDR2 is YNFKEQ in the germline V gene. The CDR3 runs to 17 residues. J was trimmed by 3 bases and V by 4 bases; bases with no gene match: 8. CDR3 coding DNA: TGTGCCAGCAGCCCGGGACTAGCGGGAGCCTGGGACTACGAGCAGTACTTC. Protein sequence: CASSPGLAGAWDYEQYF.

This chain links TRBV2 with TRBJ2-6; TRBD2 aligns across 9 bases. CDR3 length: 16 amino acids. The V gene's germline CDR1 is SNHLY and CDR2 FYNNEI. J was trimmed by 0 bases and V by 6 bases; bases with no gene match: 3. CDR3 in DNA: TGTGCCAGCAGCAAGACTAGCGGCTCTGGGGCCAACGTCCTGACTTTC. It translates to CASSKTSGSGANVLTF.

The chain links TRBV28 to TRBJ1-1; D unresolved. Germline CDR1 MDHEN, CDR2 SYDVKM. V lost 2 bases to trimming and J lost 10 bases, with 23 bases between them. The CDR3 runs to 16 residues. The CDR3 DNA is TGTGCCAGCAGTTTAGGCCGGCTACCAGGTTCTGGTGGAGCTTTCTTT. Protein sequence: CASSLGRLPGSGGAFF.

The genes are TRBV5-1 and TRBJ2-7, with 7 positions matching TRBD1. This CDR3 spans 17 amino acids. Germline V gene sequence: CDR1 SGHRS, CDR2 YFSETQ. J was trimmed by 5 bases and V by 2 bases; bases with no gene match: 16. This CDR3 reads CASSLYGTDLTWDEQYF. CDR3 bases: TGCGCCAGCAGCTTATACGGGACAGATTTGACCTGGGACGAGCAGTACTTC.

The chain is built from TRBV19 and TRBJ2-7, with 7 positions matching TRBD2. Germline CDR1 reads LNHDA; CDR2 reads SQIVND (reference sequence). With V trimmed by 4 bases and J by 4 bases, 7 bases remained unmatched. The CDR3 covers 14 residues. The CDR3 loop is CASSSGSNFYEQYF. In DNA, the CDR3 is TGTGCCAGTAGTAGCGGGAGTAACTTTTACGAGCAGTACTTC.